This record looks at one TCR beta chain sequence and its context. Its target is unknown. The CDR3 totals 15 residues. CDR1 MNHNY and CDR2 SVGAGI come from the germline V gene (reference sequence). Losses at the gene ends were 4 bases for V and 3 bases for J; bases not matched to a gene: 3. Following autologous stem cell transplantation, relapse occurred in every patient, and exposure to brentuximab vedotin varied. Using immunoSEQ multiplex PCR, the repertoire was profiled, and TCRdb retains in-frame clones only, with some absent. In the table there are tens of thousands of clones, roughly nine tenths of which are singletons. The entry originates in a study of PD-1 blockade in classical Hodgkin lymphoma. Study-level results: With respect to the repertoire differences, their causes, possibly disease activity or prior therapy, remain undefined.

This clonotype was obtained from a human donor with classical Hodgkin lymphoma. The rearrangement joins TRBV6-6 to TRBJ2-2; 9 bases are a match to TRBD1. Sequences were derived from peripheral blood mononuclear cells (PBMCs), sampled before the second cycle of nivolumab. The CDR3 sequence: CASSLGTGYTGELFF. For the CDR3, the DNA is TGTGCCAGCAGTTTAGGGACAGGGTACACCGGGGAGCTGTTTTTT.